The rows below give T cell receptor beta chains drawn from one sample of a study of blood T cell repertoires in COVID-19. Data came from immunoSEQ multiplex PCR; TCRdb stores just in-frame clones and leaves some out. The table records roughly 250,000 clones, about 81% of them present only once. The sample taken for sequencing was peripheral blood. Source of these receptors: a woman aged 55-69 years with active or convalescent COVID-19. The CDR3 runs from the conserved cysteine through the conserved F or W. Each record gives: clone size, V gene, J gene, D gene, CDR3 length, CDR3 protein, CDR3 DNA. The D gene is left open where the match is weak. The listing skips clone size in some rows; elsewhere it reads once, few, many or a size class.

abundance: few
v_gene: TRBV5-5
j_gene: TRBJ1-1
d_gene: TRBD1
len: 14
CDR3aa: CASSRTGDNTEAFF
CDR3nt: TGTGCCAGCAGCCGGACAGGGGACAACACTGAAGCTTTCTTT

abundance: NA
v_gene: TRBV7-2
j_gene: TRBJ2-3
d_gene: TRBD2
len: 17
CDR3aa: CASSFWGGMVSTDTQYF
CDR3nt: TGTGCCAGCAGCTTTTGGGGAGGGATGGTAAGCACAGATACGCAGTATTTT

abundance: NA
v_gene: TRBV27
j_gene: TRBJ2-3
d_gene: TRBD2
len: 16
CDR3aa: CASSLTSGAYTDTQYF
CDR3nt: TGTGCCAGCAGTTTGACTAGCGGGGCCTACACAGATACGCAGTATTTT

abundance: NA
v_gene: TRBV7-9
j_gene: TRBJ2-5
d_gene: TRBD2
len: 16
CDR3aa: CASSLPPTSGGETQYF
CDR3nt: TGTGCCAGCAGCTTACCCCCTACTAGCGGGGGGGAGACCCAGTACTTC

abundance: NA
v_gene: TRBV20-1
j_gene: TRBJ1-2
d_gene: NA
len: 15
CDR3aa: CSASNTRTEDDGYTF
CDR3nt: TGCAGTGCTAGTAACACCAGGACGGAGGATGATGGCTACACCTTC

abundance: once
v_gene: TRBV6-5
j_gene: TRBJ1-3
d_gene: NA
len: 15
CDR3aa: CASSQQGVSGNTIYF
CDR3nt: TGTGCCAGCAGCCAACAGGGCGTCTCTGGAAACACCATATATTTT

abundance: NA
v_gene: TRBV27
j_gene: TRBJ2-7
d_gene: NA
len: 16
CDR3aa: CASSLSIPGLSYEQYF
CDR3nt: TGTGCCAGCAGTTTATCGATTCCGGGTCTGTCCTACGAGCAGTACTTC

abundance: NA
v_gene: TRBV5-1
j_gene: TRBJ1-1
d_gene: NA
len: 14
CDR3aa: CASSPRTENTEAFF
CDR3nt: TGCGCCAGCAGCCCTCGGACAGAGAACACTGAAGCTTTCTTT

abundance: NA
v_gene: TRBV6-5
j_gene: TRBJ2-3
d_gene: NA
len: 15
CDR3aa: CASSTGYGGTDTQYF
CDR3nt: TGTGCCAGCAGTACGGGCTACGGGGGCACAGATACGCAGTATTTT

abundance: NA
v_gene: TRBV2
j_gene: TRBJ1-2
d_gene: NA
len: 12
CDR3aa: CAGGISNYGYTF
CDR3nt: TGTGCCGGAGGGATTTCTAACTATGGCTACACCTTC

abundance: NA
v_gene: TRBV11-2
j_gene: TRBJ2-3
d_gene: TRBD2
len: 16
CDR3aa: CASSLGVSRGADTQYF
CDR3nt: TGTGCCAGCAGCTTAGGAGTCTCTCGGGGGGCAGATACGCAGTATTTT